Only a few counts were recorded for the clone carrying this T cell receptor (beta chain). The second PCR ran roughly 6 to 11 cycles with a sample-barcoded 5' primer and J-beta primers. A single record per CDR3 protein comes from TCRdb applying MiXCR to the 5' RACE reads. The sample has hundreds of thousands of distinct CDR3 sequences, approximately 25% seen once. This record comes from a study of blood T cells in healthy people across ages. V was cut by 6 bases and J by 2 bases, with 11 bases left in between. The CDR3 totals 14 residues. CDR1 is MDHEN, CDR2 SYDVKM, per germline. These same data were also listed under a study on T cells of mothers and their children. That report adds: It was through the M1S primer of the second PCR that sample barcodes and 2-4 random nucleotides were added.

The V call is TRBV28, the J call TRBJ2-4, with D tentatively TRBD2 (6 bases). The TCR originated in a boy between 5 and 17 years old in good health. Specimen: blood. The CDR3 protein is CASRTRGTKNIQYF. The DNA for the CDR3 is TGTGCCAGCAGGACCCGGGGGACCAAAAACATTCAGTACTTC.